This is a list of T cell receptor beta chains from one sample in a study of technical replicates of blood from four donors. Sequenced by immunoSEQ multiplex PCR; TCRdb stores in-frame clones only, minus some. The sample yields about 81,000 clones, under 95% seen once. The sequenced material came from T cells isolated from PBMCs. All receptors derive from a human donor in good health. The CDR3 runs from the conserved cysteine through the conserved F or W. Clone size appears in some rows only: once, few, many, or a class for an expanded clone.

clone_size | v_call | cdr3_aa
once | TRBV18 | CASSPDSVAGELFF
NA | TRBV9 | CASSVDQGEKLFF
NA | TRBV11-3 | CASSLGTGKGYEQYF
NA | TRBV6-1 | CASSDWGGQAYEQYF
NA | TRBV7-2 | CASSLDFWTGGLGPQHF
NA | TRBV5-1 | CASSKTGAAPDTQYF
NA | TRBV6-1 | CASSEGTGTDEQYF
NA | TRBV19 | CASGGLARRSYNEQFF
NA | TRBV7-6 | CASSLTSRDRVGTEAFF
NA | TRBV7-9 | CASSLVDRDYEQYF
NA | TRBV18 | CASSRLGESETQYF
NA | TRBV6-5 | CASSFRGTASNEKLFF
NA | TRBV6-1 | CASRTGEWEKLFF
NA | TRBV5-6 | CASSSRLVETQYF
NA | TRBV7-9 | CASSHPGLAAGELFF
NA | TRBV5-1 | CASSLEATGDYNEQFF